The entry that follows covers one TCR beta chain sequence. Its antigen remains unknown. This specimen belongs to a study of T-cell memory formation after mild COVID-19. TCRdb ran MiXCR on the 5' RACE reads and lists one entry per CDR3 protein. This repertoire shows about 180,000 distinct CDR3 sequences, 16% found once; its top ten account for around 1.9%. V lost 0 bases, J lost 7 bases, and 7 bases lay in between. This CDR3 is 14 amino acids long. In germline, CDR1 is LGHDT, CDR2 YNNKEL (reference sequence). Study observations and caveats: CD4+ contracting clones lay mainly in CM and EM, CD8+ ones in EMRA.

The chain carries TRBV3-1 and TRBJ1-6; a possible D gene is TRBD1 (5 bases). Sequencing input: PBMCs or a T cell subset sorted from them (not recorded which). The TCR comes from an adult woman who had mild COVID-19 (a few samples of this study predate the infection). Cell type and time point are not known. The CDR3 here is CASSQDRENSPLHF. The CDR3 nucleotides are TGTGCCAGCAGCCAAGACAGGGAAAATTCACCCCTCCACTTT.